This T cell receptor (beta chain) appears in the sequencing data of a study of OX40 agonist ivuxolimab in advanced cancers. Study summary: Three patients responded partially, comprising one with hepatocellular carcinoma and two with cutaneous melanoma. General study results and limits: Expanded clones tended on average to be more numerous among CD8+ T cells than CD4+. The study observed clonal expansion of CD4+ and CD8+ blood T cells by week 6 at 0.1 to 3.0 mg/kg.

CDR1 and CDR2 (germline): SGHVS, FQNEAQ. The germline V and J ends were trimmed by 5 bases and 6 bases, with 13 bases remaining between them. The length of the CDR3 is 13 residues. A history of autoimmune disease or systemic immunosuppression excluded patients. Clones were read by immunoSEQ multiplex PCR, and TCRdb kept only the in-frame ones, dropping some. In the table there are roughly 70,000 clones, 82% of which are singletons. Remarks on this clone: Its antigen is unidentified.

The chain has TRBV7-8 and TRBJ1-1; D uncertain. The origin of this receptor is an adult with an advanced solid tumor such as melanoma, head and neck, liver or kidney cancer. Sample: CD4+ or CD8+ T cells sorted from blood, taken in a trial of the OX40 agonist ivuxolimab. CDR3 loop: CASSIKVNAEAFF. CDR3 sequence (DNA): TGTGCCAGCAGCATTAAAGTCAATGCTGAAGCTTTCTTT.